A selection of T cell receptor beta chains follows, all from one sample in a study of control samples from healthy donors and cancer patients. TCRdb keeps only in-frame clones here, not all; method: immunoSEQ multiplex PCR. The sample carries about 200,000 clones, about 91% recorded once. Sequenced: blood. The source of these receptors is a man aged 25 to 40 in good health. Both conserved end residues are part of each CDR3. The order of the fields is clone size, V gene, J gene, D gene, CDR3 DNA, CDR3 protein. A D gene is named only where the DNA matches it firmly. Expanded clones are given a class, and other clones once, few, many or no size at all.

NA	TRBV5-4	TRBJ1-1	TRBD1	TGTGCCAGCAGCTGGGACAGGGTAGAGGGACTCGGTGAAGCTTTCTTT	CASSWDRVEGLGEAFF
once	TRBV2	TRBJ2-1	NA	TGTGCTCGTCGGCGGGGTAAGACTTACAATGAGCAGTTCTTC	CARRRGKTYNEQFF
NA	TRBV3-1/TRBV3-2	TRBJ2-7	NA	TGTGCCAGCAGCCGACGGGACCACTACGAGCAGTACTTC	CASSRRDHYEQYF
NA	TRBV4-1	TRBJ2-7	TRBD2	TGCGCCAGCAGCCAAGATTGGACTAGCGGAGGTTACGAGCAGTACTTC	CASSQDWTSGGYEQYF
NA	TRBV3-1/TRBV3-2	TRBJ2-5	NA	TGTGCCAGCAGCCAAGGACCCCAAGAGACCCAGTACTTC	CASSQGPQETQYF
NA	TRBV11-2	TRBJ2-3	TRBD2	TGTGCCAGCAGCTCCCCAGCGGGGGGCCGGACGTGGACGCAGTATTTT	CASSSPAGGRTWTQYF
NA	TRBV6-5	TRBJ1-1	NA	TGTGCCAGCAGTTCCCTCCCCGATAACACTGAAGCTTTCTTT	CASSSLPDNTEAFF
once	TRBV13	TRBJ2-6	NA	TGTGCCAGCAGCTTAGAGTCCGGCTCTGGGGCCAACGTCCTGACTTTC	CASSLESGSGANVLTF
once	TRBV18	TRBJ1-2	NA	TGTGCCAGCTCACCACAGGGCGGACCTCTCTATGGCTACACCTTC	CASSPQGGPLYGYTF
NA	TRBV5-1	TRBJ1-2	NA	TGCGCCAGCAGCTTGGCTCCGACGGACACTAACTATGGCTACACCTTC	CASSLAPTDTNYGYTF
NA	TRBV29-1	TRBJ2-1	NA	TGCAGCGTTGGCCGGGTCTCCTACAATGAGCAGTTCTTC	CSVGRVSYNEQFF
NA	TRBV25-1	TRBJ2-3	TRBD1	TGTGCCAGCAGTGGTGACAGGGGTAACACAGATACGCAGTATTTT	CASSGDRGNTDTQYF
NA	TRBV27	TRBJ2-1	TRBD1	TGTGCCAGCAGTGAAACCGGGACAGGGGTCTACAATGAGCAGTTCTTC	CASSETGTGVYNEQFF
NA	TRBV12-5	TRBJ1-4	NA	TGTGCTAGTGGCGTGGGAATCTCTAATGAAAAACTGTTTTTT	CASGVGISNEKLFF
NA	TRBV28	TRBJ2-1	NA	TGTGCCAGCAGTTTATTTGCCGTTAACTCCTACAATGAGCAGTTCTTC	CASSLFAVNSYNEQFF
NA	TRBV7-9	TRBJ2-4	NA	TGTGCCAGCAGCTTAGCTGAGAACATTCAGTACTTC	CASSLAENIQYF
NA	TRBV4-1	TRBJ2-1	TRBD2	TGCGCCAGCAGCCAAGATTTGACCACTAGCGGGGGCTACAATGAGCAGTTCTTC	CASSQDLTTSGGYNEQFF
NA	TRBV19	TRBJ2-4	NA	TGTGCCAGTAGTACCAACGGGCAGGGCAAAAACATTCAGTACTTC	CASSTNGQGKNIQYF
NA	TRBV5-8	TRBJ1-4	TRBD1	TGTGCCAGCAGCAAACCGGGACAGGGGAATGAAAAACTGTTTTTT	CASSKPGQGNEKLFF
once	TRBV27	TRBJ1-1	NA	TGTGCCAGCAAAATAGGGGTGACCACTGAAGCTTTCTTT	CASKIGVTTEAFF
once	TRBV19	TRBJ1-4	NA	TGTGCCAGTAGTATCTGGGGGGGCGCCGATGAAAAACTGTTTTTT	CASSIWGGADEKLFF
NA	TRBV7-2	TRBJ2-1	TRBD2	TGTGCCAGCAGGAGCGGGGGGACCTTTGAGCAGTTCTTC	CASRSGGTFEQFF
NA	TRBV28	TRBJ1-2	NA	TGTGCCAGCAGCGCCGATACAGGTCTTGCCTATGGCTACACCTTC	CASSADTGLAYGYTF
NA	TRBV28	TRBJ1-5	TRBD1	TGTGCCAGCAGTGCCGGCGGTGAGGGGGCTGGAAAGCCCCAGCATTTT	CASSAGGEGAGKPQHF
NA	TRBV7-9	TRBJ1-6	NA	TGTGCCAGCAGCCCTCAGACAGGCGACAATTCACCCCTCCACTTT	CASSPQTGDNSPLHF
NA	TRBV4-1	TRBJ1-5	NA	TGCGCCAGCAGCCAAGATCGGGGAAGCAATCAGCCCCAGCATTTT	CASSQDRGSNQPQHF
NA	TRBV27	TRBJ1-4	NA	TGTGCCAGCAGACCCAGGGCAGGGGTTATTAATGAAAAACTGTTTTTT	CASRPRAGVINEKLFF
NA	TRBV5-1	TRBJ1-1	NA	TGCGCCAGCAGCTTGAGGGGGAACACTGAAGCTTTCTTT	CASSLRGNTEAFF
NA	TRBV27	TRBJ2-1	NA	TGTGCCAGCAGTTTAAAGGAGCCTCGGTACAATGAGCAGTTCTTC	CASSLKEPRYNEQFF
NA	TRBV18	TRBJ1-5	NA	TGTGCCAGCTCACCAAACGAAGGAAACCAGGGGCCCCAGCATTTT	CASSPNEGNQGPQHF
NA	TRBV18	TRBJ1-2	TRBD1	TGTGCCAGCTCACAGGGACAGGAGGAAACCTTC	CASSQGQEETF
NA	TRBV18	TRBJ1-2	NA	TGTGCCAGCTCACCACCCACCCGCCATGGCTACACCTTC	CASSPPTRHGYTF
NA	TRBV19	TRBJ2-3	NA	TGTGCCAGTAGCCACACAGATACGCAGTATTTT	CASSHTDTQYF
NA	TRBV11-2	TRBJ2-7	NA	TGTGCCAGCACCGAAGGGGGGATAGCGGCCGAGCAGTACTTC	CASTEGGIAAEQYF
NA	TRBV27	TRBJ1-1	NA	TGTGCCAGCAGTTTATCGAACGGTGCTGGGTTCACTGAAGCTTTCTTT	CASSLSNGAGFTEAFF
NA	TRBV24-1	TRBJ1-2	TRBD1	TGTGCCACCAGTGATTTCCACAGGGGAGGCTACACCTTC	CATSDFHRGGYTF